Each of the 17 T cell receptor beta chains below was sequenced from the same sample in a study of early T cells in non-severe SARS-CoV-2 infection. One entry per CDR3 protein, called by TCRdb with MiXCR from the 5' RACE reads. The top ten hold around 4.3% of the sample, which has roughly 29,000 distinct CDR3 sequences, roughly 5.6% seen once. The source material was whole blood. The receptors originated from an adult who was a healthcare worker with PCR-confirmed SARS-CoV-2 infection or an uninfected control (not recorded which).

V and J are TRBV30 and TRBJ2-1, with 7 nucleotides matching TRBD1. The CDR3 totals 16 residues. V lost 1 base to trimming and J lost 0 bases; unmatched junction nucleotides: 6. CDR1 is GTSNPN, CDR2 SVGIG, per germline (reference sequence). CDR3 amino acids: CAWSGGQYSSYNEQFF. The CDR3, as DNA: TGTGCCTGGAGTGGGGGACAGTACAGCTCCTACAATGAGCAGTTCTTC.

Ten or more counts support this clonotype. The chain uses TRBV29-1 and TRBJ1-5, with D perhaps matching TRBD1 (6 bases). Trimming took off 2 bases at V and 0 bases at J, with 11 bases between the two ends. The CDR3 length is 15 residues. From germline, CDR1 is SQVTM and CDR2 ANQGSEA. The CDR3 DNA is TGCAGCGTTGAAACTCAGGGGCATAGCAATCAGCCCCAGCATTTT. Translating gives CSVETQGHSNQPQHF.

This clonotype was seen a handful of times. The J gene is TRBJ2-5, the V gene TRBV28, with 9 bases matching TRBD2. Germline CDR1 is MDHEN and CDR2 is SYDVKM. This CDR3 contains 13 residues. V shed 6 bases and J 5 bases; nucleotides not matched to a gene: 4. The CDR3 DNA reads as TGTGCCAGCAGGGGGACTAGCATCGAGACCCAGTACTTC. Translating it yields CASRGTSIETQYF.

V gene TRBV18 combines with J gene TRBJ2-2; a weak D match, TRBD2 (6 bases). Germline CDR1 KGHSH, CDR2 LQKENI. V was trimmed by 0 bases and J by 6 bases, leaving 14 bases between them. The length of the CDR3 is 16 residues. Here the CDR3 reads CASSPPYSGVAGELFF. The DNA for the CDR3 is TGTGCCAGCTCACCACCGTATTCGGGAGTGGCCGGGGAGCTGTTTTTT.

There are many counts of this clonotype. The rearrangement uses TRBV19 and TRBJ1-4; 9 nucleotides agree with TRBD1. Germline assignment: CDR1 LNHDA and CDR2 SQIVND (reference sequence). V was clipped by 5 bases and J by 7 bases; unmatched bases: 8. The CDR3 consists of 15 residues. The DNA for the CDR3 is TGTGCCAGTAGTCCGGGGACAGGGAACGGTGAAAAACTGTTTTTT. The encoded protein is CASSPGTGNGEKLFF.

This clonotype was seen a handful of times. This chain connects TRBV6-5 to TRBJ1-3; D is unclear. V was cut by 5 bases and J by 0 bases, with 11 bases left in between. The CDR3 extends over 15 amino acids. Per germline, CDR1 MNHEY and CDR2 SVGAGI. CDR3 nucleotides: TGTGCCAGCAGTCCCCATATTAGCTCTGGAAACACCATATATTTT. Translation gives CASSPHISSGNTIYF.

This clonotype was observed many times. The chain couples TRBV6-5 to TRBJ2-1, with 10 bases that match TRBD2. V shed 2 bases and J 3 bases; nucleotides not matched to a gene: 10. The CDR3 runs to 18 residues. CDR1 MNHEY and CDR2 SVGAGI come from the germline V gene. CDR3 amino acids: CASSYMASGRRGYNEQFF. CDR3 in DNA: TGTGCCAGCAGTTACATGGCTAGCGGGAGAAGGGGCTACAATGAGCAGTTCTTC.

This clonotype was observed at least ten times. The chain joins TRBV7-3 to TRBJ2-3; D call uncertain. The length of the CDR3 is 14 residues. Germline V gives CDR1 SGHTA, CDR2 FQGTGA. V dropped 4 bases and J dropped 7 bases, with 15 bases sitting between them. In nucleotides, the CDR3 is TGTGCCAGCAGCTCTAACCCTACAGTTAATACGCAGTATTTT. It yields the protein CASSSNPTVNTQYF.

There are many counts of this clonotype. The CDR3 loop is CASRGDSANEKLFF. CDR3 bases: TGTGCCAGCAGGGGGGACAGCGCTAATGAAAAACTGTTTTTT. This rearrangement joins TRBV27 to TRBJ1-4; 7 bases align to TRBD1. Germline CDR1 is MNHEY and CDR2 is SMNVEV (reference sequence). The CDR3 spans 14 residues. V shed 6 bases and J 3 bases; nucleotides not matched to a gene: 4.

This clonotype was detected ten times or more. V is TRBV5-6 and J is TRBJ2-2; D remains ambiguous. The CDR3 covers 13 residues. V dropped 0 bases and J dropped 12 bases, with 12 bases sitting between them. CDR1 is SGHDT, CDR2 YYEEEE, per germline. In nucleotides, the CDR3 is TGTGCCAGCAGCTTGGAGGGCTCAGGAAAGCTGTTTTTT. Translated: CASSLEGSGKLFF.

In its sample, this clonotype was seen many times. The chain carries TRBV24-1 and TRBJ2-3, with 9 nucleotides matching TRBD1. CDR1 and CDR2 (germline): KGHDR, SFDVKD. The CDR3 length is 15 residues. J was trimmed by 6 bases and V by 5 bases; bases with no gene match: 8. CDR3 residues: CATSGVTGGRDTQYF. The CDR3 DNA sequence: TGTGCCACCAGTGGCGTCACAGGGGGCAGGGATACGCAGTATTTT.

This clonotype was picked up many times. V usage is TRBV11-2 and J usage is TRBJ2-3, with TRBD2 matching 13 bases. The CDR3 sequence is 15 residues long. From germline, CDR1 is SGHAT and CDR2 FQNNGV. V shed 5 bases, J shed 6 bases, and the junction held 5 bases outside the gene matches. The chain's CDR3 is CASSAGLAGDDTQYF. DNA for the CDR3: TGTGCCAGCAGCGCAGGACTAGCGGGAGATGATACGCAGTATTTT.

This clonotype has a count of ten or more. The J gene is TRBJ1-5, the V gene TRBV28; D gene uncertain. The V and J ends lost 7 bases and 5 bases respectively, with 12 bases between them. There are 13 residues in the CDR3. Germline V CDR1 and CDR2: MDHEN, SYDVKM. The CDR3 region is CASISQPDQPQHF. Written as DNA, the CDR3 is TGTGCCAGCATCAGTCAACCGGATCAGCCCCAGCATTTT. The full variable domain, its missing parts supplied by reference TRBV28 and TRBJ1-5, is DVKVTQSSRYLVKRTGEKVFLECVQDMDHENMFWYRQDPGLGLRLIYFSYDVKMKEKGDIPEGYSVSREKKERFSLILESASTNQTSMYLCASISQPDQPQHFGDGTRLSIL.

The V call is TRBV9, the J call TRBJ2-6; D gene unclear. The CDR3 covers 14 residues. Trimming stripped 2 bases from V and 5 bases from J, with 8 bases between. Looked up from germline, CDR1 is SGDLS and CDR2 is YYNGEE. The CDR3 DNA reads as TGTGCCAGCAGCGTCCTGGAACGGGCCAACGTCCTGACTTTC. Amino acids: CASSVLERANVLTF.

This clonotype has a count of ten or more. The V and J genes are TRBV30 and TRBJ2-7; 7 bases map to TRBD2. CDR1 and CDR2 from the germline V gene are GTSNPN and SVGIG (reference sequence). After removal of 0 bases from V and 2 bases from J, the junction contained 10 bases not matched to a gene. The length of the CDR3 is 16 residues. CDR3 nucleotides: TGTGCCTGGAGTGTACTTAAGGGAGGGGTGACCTACGAGCAGTACTTC. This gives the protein CAWSVLKGGVTYEQYF.

CDR3 region: CASSLGRMNTEAFF. In nucleotides, the CDR3 is TGTGCCAGCAGTTTGGGTAGGATGAACACTGAAGCTTTCTTT. The chain carries TRBV12-3 or TRBV12-4 and TRBJ1-1; no firm D call. V was cut by 3 bases and J by 0 bases, with 8 bases left in between. This CDR3 has 14 residues.

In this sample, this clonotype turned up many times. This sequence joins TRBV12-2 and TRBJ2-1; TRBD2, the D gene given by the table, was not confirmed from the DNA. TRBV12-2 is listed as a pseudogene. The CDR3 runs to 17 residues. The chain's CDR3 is CASRQRTSGNLNNEQFF. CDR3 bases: TGTGCAAGTCGCCAGAGAACTAGCGGGAACTTAAACAATGAGCAGTTCTTC.